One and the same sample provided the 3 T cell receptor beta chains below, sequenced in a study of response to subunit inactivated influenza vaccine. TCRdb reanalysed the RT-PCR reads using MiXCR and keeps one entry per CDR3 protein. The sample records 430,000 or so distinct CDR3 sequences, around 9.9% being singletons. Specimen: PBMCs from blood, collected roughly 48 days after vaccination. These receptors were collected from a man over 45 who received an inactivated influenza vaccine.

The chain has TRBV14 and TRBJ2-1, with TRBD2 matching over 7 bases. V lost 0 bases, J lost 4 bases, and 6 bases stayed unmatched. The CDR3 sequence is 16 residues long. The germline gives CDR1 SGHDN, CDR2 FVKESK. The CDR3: CASSQDRGVTYNEQFF. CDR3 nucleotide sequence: TGTGCCAGCAGCCAAGATCGGGGGGTCACATACAATGAGCAGTTCTTC.

The CDR3 DNA reads as TGTGCCACCACTGGGTACACCGGGGAGCTGTTTTTT. It specifies CATTGYTGELFF. The chain carries TRBV24-1 and TRBJ2-2; the D is unclear. There are 12 residues in the CDR3. From germline, CDR1 is KGHDR and CDR2 SFDVKD. V lost 8 bases and J 3 bases, leaving 6 bases between the germline ends.

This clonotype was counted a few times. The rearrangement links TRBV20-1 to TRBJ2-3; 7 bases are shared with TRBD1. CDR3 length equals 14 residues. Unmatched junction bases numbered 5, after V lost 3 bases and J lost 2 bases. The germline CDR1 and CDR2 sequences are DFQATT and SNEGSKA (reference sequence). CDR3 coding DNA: TGCAGTGCTAGGAACAGGGGTTTCACAGATACGCAGTATTTT. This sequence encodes CSARNRGFTDTQYF.